Given below is one TCR beta chain in context. With V trimmed by 4 bases and J by 2 bases, 3 bases remained unmatched. The length of the CDR3 is 16 residues. Looked up from germline, CDR1 is LGHDT and CDR2 is YNNKEL (reference sequence). The sample originates from a study of blood T cell repertoires in COVID-19. Under the authors' procedure: Amplified reference gene primers provided the basis for estimating nucleated cell counts. Sequencing used immunoSEQ multiplex PCR; TCRdb keeps in-frame clones, though not all of them. The DNA gave D and trimming, while V, J and clone size come from that table. Found here are about 180,000 clones, approximately 89% of them singletons; the top ten hold 3.5% to 4.5%.

This TCR was sampled from a woman aged 30 to 39 with acute or convalescent COVID-19. What was sequenced was peripheral blood. This chain uses TRBV3-1 (or the pseudogene TRBV3-2) with TRBJ1-3; 12 bases line up with TRBD1. The DNA of the CDR3 is TGTGCCAGCAGCCCGAGGGACAGGGGGCCTGGAAACACCATATATTTT. Protein sequence: CASSPRDRGPGNTIYF.